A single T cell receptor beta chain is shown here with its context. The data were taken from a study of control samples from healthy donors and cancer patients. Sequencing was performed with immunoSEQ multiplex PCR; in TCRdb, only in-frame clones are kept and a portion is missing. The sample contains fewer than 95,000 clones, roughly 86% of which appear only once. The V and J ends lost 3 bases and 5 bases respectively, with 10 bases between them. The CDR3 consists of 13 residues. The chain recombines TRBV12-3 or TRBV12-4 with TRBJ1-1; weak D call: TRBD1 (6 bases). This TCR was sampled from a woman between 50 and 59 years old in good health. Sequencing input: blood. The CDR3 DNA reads TGTGCCAGCAGTTTCGGGGGGCTTACTGAAGCTTTCTTT. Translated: CASSFGGLTEAFF.